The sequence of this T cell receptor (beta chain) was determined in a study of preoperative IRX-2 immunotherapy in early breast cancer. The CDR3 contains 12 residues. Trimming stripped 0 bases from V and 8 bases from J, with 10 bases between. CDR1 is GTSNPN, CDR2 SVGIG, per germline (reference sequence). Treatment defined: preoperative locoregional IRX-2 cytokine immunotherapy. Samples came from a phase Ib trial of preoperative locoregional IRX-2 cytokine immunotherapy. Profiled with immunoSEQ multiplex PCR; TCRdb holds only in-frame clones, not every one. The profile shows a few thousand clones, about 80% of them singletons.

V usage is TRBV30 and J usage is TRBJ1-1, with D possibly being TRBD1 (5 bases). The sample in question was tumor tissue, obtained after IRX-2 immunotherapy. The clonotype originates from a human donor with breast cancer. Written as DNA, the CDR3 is TGTGCCTGGAGTGTAGGGGTACTGGAAGCTTTCTTT. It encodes CAWSVGVLEAFF.